This T cell receptor beta chain came from a study of blood T cell repertoires in COVID-19. With V trimmed by 5 bases and J by 4 bases, 9 bases remained unmatched. The CDR3 spans 16 residues. Germline assignment: CDR1 SGHTA and CDR2 FQGNSA. Generated by immunoSEQ multiplex PCR, the TCRdb table keeps only in-frame clones and is missing some. In the table there are 200,000 to 300,000 clones, roughly 89% of which are singletons. This TCR came from a woman in her twenties or thirties with acute COVID-19. This chain joins TRBV7-2 and TRBJ1-4; 8 nucleotides align to TRBD1. The sequencing sample was made of PBMCs or T cells enriched from blood (not recorded which). CDR3 nucleotide sequence: TGTGCCAGCAGCCCCACGCGACAGGGGAATAATGAAAAACTGTTTTTT. It codes for CASSPTRQGNNEKLFF.